Presented here are 30 T cell receptor beta chains from one specimen sequenced in a study of blood T cell repertoires in COVID-19. The repertoire was sequenced with immunoSEQ multiplex PCR; TCRdb's copy has only in-frame clones and lacks some. The repertoire holds approximately 320,000 clones, 75% to 85% seen once, with around 7.2% in the top ten. Source material: peripheral blood. The receptors were sampled from a human donor in a cohort sampled during active COVID-19.

The V call is TRBV10-3, the J call TRBJ2-3, with D perhaps TRBD2 (5 bases). The CDR3 runs to 14 residues. CDR1 is ENHRY and CDR2 is SYGVKD in the germline V gene. With 6 bases removed from V and 4 bases from J, the gap between germline ends came to 14 bases. In DNA, the CDR3 is TGTGCCATCAGGTCTGAGGGCGAGGCAGATACGCAGTATTTT. Protein sequence: CAIRSEGEADTQYF.

The chain is built from TRBV6-1 and TRBJ2-1; TRBD1 matches at 10 bases. With 2 bases clipped from V and 6 bases from J, the junction kept 13 bases outside the gene matches. Germline assignment: CDR1 MNHNS and CDR2 SASEGT. This CDR3 comprises 18 residues. This chain's CDR3 is CASSERQLDRGLFNEQFF. CDR3 nucleotides: TGTGCCAGCAGTGAACGCCAATTAGACAGGGGGCTTTTCAATGAGCAGTTCTTC.

The chain carries TRBV7-3 and TRBJ2-2; D is uncertain. The V end was cut by 0 bases, the J end by 5 bases, with 13 bases between. The CDR3 sequence is 16 residues long. Germline CDR1 and CDR2: SGHTA and FQGTGA. As DNA, the CDR3 is TGTGCCAGCAGCTTAACTTTTGGCAGGTCAACCGGGGAGCTGTTTTTT. Encoded protein: CASSLTFGRSTGELFF.

V is TRBV4-1 and J is TRBJ1-2; the D gene is possibly TRBD1 (6 bases). V lost 1 base and J 8 bases, leaving 20 bases between the germline ends. The CDR3 runs 16 residues. CDR1 and CDR2 from the germline V gene are MGHRA and YSYEKL. CDR3 in DNA: TGCGCCAGCAGCCAAGGGGGCAGGGGCCCAGTACAAGGCTACACCTTC. Translating gives CASSQGGRGPVQGYTF.

The rearrangement joins TRBV12-3 or TRBV12-4 to TRBJ2-3; D is perhaps TRBD1 (6 bases). This CDR3 region has 13 residues. Trimming cost V 3 bases and J 6 bases, with 10 bases left between them. CDR3 nucleotides: TGTGCCAGCAGTTTCAGGGGCGGGGATACGCAGTATTTT. This sequence encodes CASSFRGGDTQYF.

J is TRBJ2-1 and V is TRBV6-2 or TRBV6-3; 7 nucleotides match TRBD1. This CDR3 has 11 amino acids. Per the germline V gene, CDR1 is MNHEY and CDR2 is SVGEGT. V was pared by 6 bases and J by 15 bases, with 8 bases of the junction left unmatched. CDR3 residues: CASSPDRVLFF. CDR3 DNA: TGTGCCAGCAGCCCCGACAGGGTTCTGTTCTTC.

The V call is TRBV18, the J call TRBJ2-3; D is unresolved. Germline-derived CDR1 and CDR2 are KGHSH and LQKENI. The ends were cut back, 0 bases at V and 0 bases at J, with 7 bases in the middle. This CDR3 is 15 amino acids long. CDR3 amino acids: CASSPPSQSTDTQYF. CDR3 DNA sequence: TGTGCCAGCTCACCACCTTCACAGAGCACAGATACGCAGTATTTT.

In its sample, this clone was seen once. The chain joins TRBV12-5 to TRBJ2-7; TRBD2 matches at 7 bases. Looked up from germline, CDR1 is LGHNT and CDR2 is FRNRAP. CDR3 length equals 13 residues. Germline trimming cut 3 bases from V and 5 bases from J; bases unmatched to any gene: 4. The CDR3 bases are TGTGCTAGTGGTTTCAGCGGGACGGACGAGCAGTACTTC. The encoded protein is CASGFSGTDEQYF.

The V gene is TRBV7-9, the J gene TRBJ1-3, with 7 bases matching TRBD1. Per germline, CDR1 SEHNR and CDR2 FQNEAQ (reference sequence). Trimming cost V 5 bases and J 2 bases; bases outside gene matches: 6. CDR3 length: 15 amino acids. CDR3 in amino acids: CASSRLGTAGNTIYF. The CDR3 region has the DNA TGTGCCAGCAGCCGCCTCGGGACAGCTGGAAACACCATATATTTT.

This sequence joins TRBV9 and TRBJ2-1; a possible D gene is TRBD1 (6 bases). The CDR3 covers 15 residues. Trimming left V 0 bases short and J 6 bases short, with 13 bases between. Per the germline V gene, CDR1 is SGDLS and CDR2 is YYNGEE. The CDR3 sequence: CASSVEQGIGNEQFF. CDR3 coding DNA: TGTGCCAGCAGCGTAGAACAGGGTATTGGCAATGAGCAGTTCTTC.

The chain couples TRBV13 to TRBJ2-7; no clear D gene. CDR1 is PRHDT and CDR2 is FYEKMQ in the germline V gene (reference sequence). There are 14 residues in the CDR3. Trimming stripped 1 base from V and 1 base from J, with 8 bases between. This CDR3 reads CASSLVSLSYEQYF. The CDR3, as DNA: TGTGCCAGCAGCTTAGTCTCTCTATCCTACGAGCAGTACTTC.

This clone was counted between two and nine times. V usage is TRBV6-1 and J usage is TRBJ1-5; D gene ambiguous. CDR1 is MNHNS and CDR2 is SASEGT in the germline V gene. The CDR3 is 12 residues long. Trimming stripped 3 bases from V and 11 bases from J, with 11 bases between. The CDR3 bases are TGTGCCAGCAGTGACAGGCTCCAGGCCCAGCATTTT. Amino acids: CASSDRLQAQHF.

CDR3 sequence: CASGFGLNPSTDTQYF. For the CDR3, the DNA is TGTGCTAGTGGTTTTGGGCTCAACCCTAGCACAGATACGCAGTATTTT. V is TRBV12-5 and J is TRBJ2-3; D not resolved. CDR3 size: 16 residues. The germline V and J ends were trimmed by 3 bases and 0 bases, with 13 bases remaining between them. Germline V gene lookup returns CDR1 LGHNT and CDR2 FRNRAP.

The chain recombines TRBV6-5 with TRBJ1-1; possible D gene TRBD1, 5 bases. CDR3 length equals 15 residues. Trimming took 3 bases from V and 1 from J, leaving 12 bases between them. Per germline, CDR1 MNHEY and CDR2 SVGAGI. CDR3 in amino acids: CASSYSTAGNTEAFF. The CDR3 DNA follows: TGTGCCAGCAGTTATTCGACAGCGGGGAACACTGAAGCTTTCTTT.

The chain employs TRBV7-9 and TRBJ2-7; D not certain. The CDR3 covers 13 residues. Trimming removed 5 bases at V and 2 bases at J, with 10 bases between. The germline gives CDR1 SEHNR, CDR2 FQNEAQ (reference sequence). CDR3 DNA sequence: TGTGCCAGCAGCCCCCTAGTCACCTACGAGCAGTACTTC. It is translated as CASSPLVTYEQYF.

The CDR3 is CASKQASSYNSPLHF. The CDR3 nucleotides read TGTGCCAGCAAACAGGCGAGCTCCTATAATTCACCCCTCCACTTT. The chain combines TRBV28 with TRBJ1-6, with a weak D call TRBD1 (5 bases). V was clipped by 7 bases and J by 0 bases, with 10 bases between them. From germline, CDR1 is MDHEN and CDR2 SYDVKM. This CDR3 comprises 15 residues.

This chain links TRBV5-5 with TRBJ2-3; D perhaps matches TRBD1 (6 bases). Per the germline V gene, CDR1 is SGHKS and CDR2 is YYEKEE (reference sequence). Trimming stripped 0 bases from V and 5 bases from J, with 10 bases between. The CDR3 extends over 14 amino acids. The CDR3 nucleotides read TGTGCCAGCAGCTTGGGAATAGGGGGAGATACGCAGTATTTT. The encoded protein is CASSLGIGGDTQYF. Supplemented by reference TRBV5-5 and TRBJ2-3, the full variable domain reads DAGVTQSPTHLIKTRGQQVTLRCSPISGHKSVSWYQQVLGQGPQFIFQYYEKEERGRGNFPDRFSARQFPNYSSELNVNALLLGDSALYLCASSLGIGGDTQYFGPGTRLTVL.

The gene calls are TRBV6-1 and TRBJ1-1; unclear D gene. This CDR3 contains 14 residues. V gave up 2 bases and J gave up 8 bases, with 15 bases separating them. From germline, CDR1 is MNHNS and CDR2 SASEGT. CDR3: CASSELLAAFEAFF. The CDR3 nucleotides read TGTGCCAGCAGTGAACTATTAGCGGCATTCGAAGCTTTCTTT.

This chain links TRBV5-4 with TRBJ1-4; 7 nucleotides match TRBD1. CDR1 and CDR2 (germline): SGHNT, YYREEE (reference sequence). V trimming: 2 bases; J trimming: 7 bases; junction bases outside the gene matches: 5. The CDR3 totals 14 residues. The CDR3 spells CASSLEGAREKLFF. DNA of the CDR3: TGTGCCAGCAGCTTAGAGGGGGCGCGTGAAAAACTGTTTTTT.

The chain joins TRBV4-1 to TRBJ2-7; possible D gene TRBD1, 5 bases. V lost 2 bases to trimming and J lost 6 bases, with 5 bases between them. Germline CDR1 is MGHRA and CDR2 is YSYEKL. The CDR3 is made up of 11 amino acids. The CDR3 coding sequence is TGCGCCAGCAGCCAACAGGGCGAGCAGTACTTC. Protein: CASSQQGEQYF.

The rearrangement uses TRBV15 and TRBJ2-1, with 8 bases lining up with TRBD2. Germline CDR1 and CDR2: LNHNV and YYDKDF (reference sequence). The V segment lost 0 bases and the J segment 8 bases; nucleotides outside the gene matches: 9. The CDR3 totals 16 residues. CDR3 residues: CATSRDIAAGGDEQFF. Written as DNA, the CDR3 is TGTGCCACCAGCAGAGATATTGCGGCCGGGGGGGATGAGCAGTTCTTC. Together with reference TRBV15 and TRBJ2-1, the CDR3 gives the full variable domain: DAMVIQNPRYQVTQFGKPVTLSCSQTLNHNVMYWYQQKSSQAPKLLFHYYDKDFNNEADTPDNFQSRRPNTSFCFLDIRSPGLGDTAMYLCATSRDIAAGGDEQFFGPGTRLTVL.

This chain links TRBV7-3 with TRBJ2-7, with D perhaps matching TRBD2 (5 bases). CDR3 length equals 14 residues. The V gene lost 1 base and the J gene lost 6 bases, with 13 bases spanning the gap. Germline assignment: CDR1 SGHTA and CDR2 FQGTGA. The CDR3 nucleotides read TGTGCCAGCAGCTTAAACTCGGCCCGGGGCGAGCAGTACTTC. This gives the protein CASSLNSARGEQYF.

V is TRBV11-2 and J is TRBJ1-1, with a possible D match to TRBD1 (6 bases). V was cut by 1 base and J by 1 base, with 10 bases left in between. CDR1 SGHAT and CDR2 FQNNGV come from the germline V gene. This CDR3 has 15 residues. The CDR3 nucleotides are TGTGCCAGCAGCTTAGCTGGGACAAGGAACACTGAAGCTTTCTTT. Translation: CASSLAGTRNTEAFF.

The chain recombines TRBV5-1 with TRBJ2-1; a weak D match, TRBD1 (8 bases). V was shortened by 7 bases and J by 7 bases, with 15 bases between the two germline ends. The V gene's germline CDR1 is SGHRS and CDR2 YFSETQ. CDR3 length: 13 residues. The DNA of the CDR3 is TGCGCCAGCCAAGACAGGGGAGGGAATGAGCAGTTCTTC. Protein sequence: CASQDRGGNEQFF. The full variable domain, in which reference TRBV5-1 and TRBJ2-1 provide the parts outside the CDR3, is KAGVTQTPRYLIKTRGQQVTLSCSPISGHRSVSWYQQTPGQGLQFLFEYFSETQRNKGNFPGRFSGRQFSNSRSEMNVSTLELGDSALYLCASQDRGGNEQFFGPGTRLTVL.

The chain combines TRBV5-4 with TRBJ2-7, with 11 bases identical to TRBD2. The V segment lost 4 bases and the J segment 2 bases; nucleotides outside the gene matches: 5. Germline V lookup: CDR1 SGHNT, CDR2 YYREEE (reference sequence). The CDR3 covers 15 residues. The CDR3 loop is CASSPGTSGTYEQYF. CDR3 bases: TGTGCCAGCAGCCCAGGGACTAGCGGAACCTACGAGCAGTACTTC.

The genes are TRBV2 and TRBJ2-2, with a tentative D call TRBD1 (6 bases). Germline CDR1 reads SNHLY; CDR2 reads FYNNEI. The CDR3 is 14 residues long. V gave up 9 bases and J gave up 1 base, with 12 bases separating them. CDR3 nucleotides: TGTGCCAGAGGGACATACAAGAACACCGGGGAGCTGTTTTTT. This encodes CARGTYKNTGELFF.

This chain connects TRBV10-3 to TRBJ2-5; maybe TRBD1 (6 bases). Germline lookup yields CDR1 ENHRY and CDR2 SYGVKD. The CDR3 extends over 14 amino acids. Trimming removed 11 bases at V and 5 bases at J, with 21 bases between. This chain's CDR3 is CASQNDRSQETQYF. DNA for the CDR3: TGTGCCTCCCAAAATGACAGGTCCCAGGAGACCCAGTACTTC.

J is TRBJ2-2 and V is TRBV6-5; the match to TRBD1 covers 7 bases. Per the germline V gene, CDR1 is MNHEY and CDR2 is SVGAGI. V lost 6 bases and J lost 1; bases outside the gene matches: 2. The CDR3 spans 14 residues. CDR3 DNA sequence: TGTGCCAGCAGGGGACAGAGGAACACCGGGGAGCTGTTTTTT. Translated, it gives CASRGQRNTGELFF.

This clone was counted a single time. CDR3 residues: CASRERTGNYEQYF. The CDR3 DNA sequence: TGTGCCAGCAGGGAAAGGACAGGGAACTACGAGCAGTACTTC. The J gene is TRBJ2-7, the V gene TRBV2, with 8 bases fitting TRBD1. The CDR3 runs 14 residues. After removal of 6 bases from V and 3 bases from J, the junction contained 7 bases not matched to a gene. Germline assignment: CDR1 SNHLY and CDR2 FYNNEI.

The chain combines TRBV27 with TRBJ2-3; 13 bases agree with TRBD2. V trimming: 2 bases; J trimming: 6 bases; junction bases outside the gene matches: 5. The CDR3 sequence is 16 residues long. CDR1 is MNHEY and CDR2 is SMNVEV in the germline V gene (reference sequence). CDR3 nucleotide sequence: TGTGCCAGCAGTTTAGTACTAGCGGGGGGGCCCGATACGCAGTATTTT. It specifies CASSLVLAGGPDTQYF.